Below, one T cell receptor beta chain is given with its context. TCRdb's copy holds only in-frame clones and misses some; the assay was immunoSEQ multiplex PCR. Altogether 70,000 to 85,000 clones are present, approximately 90% being singletons, with the ten largest covering around 0.42%. This CDR3 has 17 amino acids. Germline V lookup: CDR1 LNHDA, CDR2 SQIVND (reference sequence). Losses at the gene ends were 10 bases for V and 0 bases for J; bases not matched to a gene: 12. These data originate in a study of technical replicates of blood from a few donors. The source material was T cells isolated from PBMCs. The source is a human donor in good health. The chain recombines TRBV19 with TRBJ2-3; 11 nucleotides line up with TRBD2. CDR3 amino acids: CATETSGTHSSTDTQYF. The CDR3 nucleotides read TGTGCCACAGAGACTAGCGGGACCCACTCTAGCACAGATACGCAGTATTTT.